These 3 T cell receptor beta chains share one sample of origin, sequenced in a study of regulatory T cells in long-lasting Graves disease. The time point was: persistent/refractory GD, antithyroid drugs over 5 years with positive TRAb. RNA extracted from PBMCs served as the sequencing template. Building of the TCR beta libraries involved iRepertoire HTBI primers and Arm-PCR of CDR3 regions. TCRdb reprocessed the multiplex PCR reads via MiXCR and lists one record per CDR3 protein. This sample has some 430,000 distinct CDR3 sequences; about 22% occur once, and the top ten carry about 7%. The source material was peripheral blood mononuclear cells (PBMCs), sampled when the disease was refractory, from a patient treated with antithyroid drugs. The receptors derive from a female donor with Graves disease.

J is TRBJ1-2 and V is TRBV25-1; a possible D gene is TRBD1 (5 bases). The CDR3 totals 14 residues. The ends were cut back, 6 bases at V and 3 bases at J, with 14 bases in the middle. Germline V gene sequence: CDR1 MGHDK, CDR2 SYGVNS. CDR3 loop: CASSPTTGYYGYTF. In DNA form, the CDR3 reads TGTGCCAGCAGCCCTACAACAGGATACTATGGCTACACCTTC.

This clonotype was seen a few times. The V gene is TRBV14, the J gene TRBJ2-7, with D unclear. CDR3 size: 13 residues. The ends were cut back, 5 bases at V and 5 bases at J, with 13 bases in the middle. Germline lookup yields CDR1 SGHDN and CDR2 FVKESK. In DNA form, the CDR3 reads TGTGCCAGCAGCTACTGGGGTAGTGACGAGCAGTACTTC. It is translated as CASSYWGSDEQYF.

This clonotype has more than one count but fewer than ten. The rearrangement uses TRBV9 and TRBJ2-5; D might be TRBD2 (5 bases). CDR3 length: 18 amino acids. The V gene's germline CDR1 is SGDLS and CDR2 YYNGEE. V lost 0 bases, J lost 4 bases, and 22 bases lay in between. Here the CDR3 DNA reads TGTGCCAGCAGCGTAGCCCCCCTCGGAGGCTCCTACGGAGAGACCCAGTACTTC. Translating it yields CASSVAPLGGSYGETQYF.